This T cell receptor (beta chain) was recovered during a study of CD8+ T cells in alopecia areata. Points from the study as a whole: Lesional scalp, especially alopecia totalis/universalis, showed higher clonality than normal scalp. Compared with mice, patients displayed less clear TCR sharing, possibly for HLA-related reasons.

Sequencing used cDNA as its template, made by extracting RNA and reverse transcribing it. TCRdb keeps only in-frame clones here, not all; method: immunoSEQ multiplex PCR. The sample includes approximately 150,000 clones, less than 65% of them seen just once. Starting from PBMCs, sorting isolated CD4+ and CD8+ T cells. Germline loops: CDR1 WSHSY, CDR2 SAAADI. The CDR3 sequence is 14 residues long. Trimming cost V 7 bases and J 7 bases, with 17 bases left between them. Only a few counts were recorded for this clone. What it binds is not known. The V gene is TRBV10-2, the J gene TRBJ2-1; possibly TRBD2 for D (6 bases). This TCR derives from a human donor in good health. The sequenced material came from CD8+ T cells sorted from blood. The CDR3 sequence: CASKIRDSGNEQFF. In nucleotides, the CDR3 is TGCGCCAGCAAGATCCGGGACTCGGGGAATGAGCAGTTCTTC.